This TCR beta chain derives from a study of regulatory T cells in long-lasting Graves disease. The time point: newly diagnosed GD, antithyroid drugs for less than 3 months. Following extraction of RNA from PBMCs, that RNA was used to make the TCR library. This CDR3 has 15 residues. Germline trimming cut 2 bases from V and 4 bases from J; bases unmatched to any gene: 3. Germline CDR1 and CDR2: ENHRY and SYGVKD. Relying on iRepertoire HTBI primers and Arm-PCR of CDR3 regions, the team built TCR beta libraries. TCRdb recomputed calls from the multiplex PCR reads with MiXCR, one row per CDR3 protein. The top ten clones hold around 10% of a sample with about 450,000 distinct CDR3 sequences, about 17% of them seen once. This sample also belongs to another study, concerning T cells in Graves' hyperthyroidism and ophthalmopathy.

The sample consisted of peripheral blood mononuclear cells (PBMCs), taken at new diagnosis, from a patient treated with antithyroid drugs. The TCR sequence derives from a woman aged 30 to 39 with Graves disease. The chain has TRBV10-3 and TRBJ1-1; 11 positions agree with TRBD1. This CDR3 reads CAISEVGTGGTEAFF. The CDR3 nucleotides read TGTGCCATCAGTGAGGTGGGGACAGGGGGCACTGAAGCTTTCTTT.